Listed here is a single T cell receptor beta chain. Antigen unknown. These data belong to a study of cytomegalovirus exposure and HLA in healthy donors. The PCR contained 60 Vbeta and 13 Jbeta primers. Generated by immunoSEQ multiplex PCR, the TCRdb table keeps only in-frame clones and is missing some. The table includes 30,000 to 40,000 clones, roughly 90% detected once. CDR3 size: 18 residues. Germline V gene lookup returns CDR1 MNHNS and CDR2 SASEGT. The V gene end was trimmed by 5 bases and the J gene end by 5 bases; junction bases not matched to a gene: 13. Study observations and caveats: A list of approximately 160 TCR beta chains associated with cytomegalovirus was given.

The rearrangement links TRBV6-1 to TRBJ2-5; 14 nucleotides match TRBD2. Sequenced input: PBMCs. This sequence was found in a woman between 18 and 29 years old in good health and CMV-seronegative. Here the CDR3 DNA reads TGTGCCAGCAGTAAAGGGACTAGCGGGAGTATCGGGTTTGAGACCCAGTACTTC. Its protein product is CASSKGTSGSIGFETQYF.